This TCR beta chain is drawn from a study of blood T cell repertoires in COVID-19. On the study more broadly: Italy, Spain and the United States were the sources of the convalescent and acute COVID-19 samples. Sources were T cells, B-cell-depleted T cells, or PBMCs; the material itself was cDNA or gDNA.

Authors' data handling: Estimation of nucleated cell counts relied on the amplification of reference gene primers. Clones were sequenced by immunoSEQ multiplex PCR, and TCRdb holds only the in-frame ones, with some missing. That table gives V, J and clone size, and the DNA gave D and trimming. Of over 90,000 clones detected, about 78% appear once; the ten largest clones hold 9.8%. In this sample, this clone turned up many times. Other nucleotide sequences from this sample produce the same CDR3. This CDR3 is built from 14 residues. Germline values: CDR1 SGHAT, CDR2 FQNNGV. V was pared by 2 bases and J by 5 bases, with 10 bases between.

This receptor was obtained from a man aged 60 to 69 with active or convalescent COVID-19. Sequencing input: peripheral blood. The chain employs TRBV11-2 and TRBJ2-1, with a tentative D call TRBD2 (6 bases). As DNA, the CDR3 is TGTGCCAGCAGCTTACTCGGAGGGAACAATGAGCAGTTCTTC. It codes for CASSLLGGNNEQFF.